These 24 T cell receptor beta chains originate from one sample sequenced in a study of Graves' ophthalmopathy and Graves' hyperthyroidism. RNA transcripts were the template, and TCR beta CDR3 regions were amplified from them. The authors performed first-round RT-PCR with HTBI primers and then a second-round multiplex PCR. TCRdb called the multiplex PCR reads again in MiXCR, with one record for every CDR3 protein. The table has over 150,000 distinct CDR3 sequences, 30% to 45% seen once. Material: peripheral blood. Every receptor here comes from a woman aged 40 to 50 with Graves' ophthalmopathy.

This clonotype was recorded a few times. This chain joins TRBV11-2 and TRBJ1-2, with D hard to call. Germline assignment: CDR1 SGHAT and CDR2 FQNNGV. The V gene lost 5 bases and the J gene lost 0 bases, with 16 bases spanning the gap. The CDR3 has 16 residues. CDR3 in DNA: TGTGCCAGCAGCCCCAGTGGAGGCGGGACTAACTATGGCTACACCTTC. Encoded protein: CASSPSGGGTNYGYTF.

This clonotype was seen at least ten times. V and J are TRBV6-2 or TRBV6-3 and TRBJ1-5; TRBD1 matches at 9 bases. There are 17 residues in the CDR3. Germline-derived CDR1 and CDR2 are MNHEY and SVGEGT. V lost 8 bases, J lost 1 base, and 12 bases stayed unmatched. The CDR3 loop reads CASGLTGQGVSNQPQHF. The CDR3, as DNA: TGTGCCAGCGGACTCACGGGACAGGGCGTGAGCAATCAGCCCCAGCATTTT.

This clonotype was picked up many times. The genes are TRBV6-5 and TRBJ1-5, with D unresolved. V was cut by 5 bases and J by 4 bases, with 15 bases left in between. Germline V gene lookup returns CDR1 MNHEY and CDR2 SVGAGI. The CDR3 is 15 amino acids. For the CDR3, the DNA is TGTGCCAGCAGTCTAAACGCCAGACGTAATCAGCCCCAGCATTTT. Its protein product is CASSLNARRNQPQHF.

This clonotype showed up just once. V gene TRBV6-1 combines with J gene TRBJ1-6; possible D gene TRBD1, 6 bases. Per the germline V gene, CDR1 is MNHNS and CDR2 is SASEGT. This CDR3 contains 14 residues. Trimming removed 6 bases at V and 6 bases at J, with 12 bases between. CDR3 bases: TGTGCCAGCAGGGGGGGCGGACGTAATTCACCCCTCCACTTT. Its translation is CASRGGGRNSPLHF.

This chain uses TRBV6-1 with TRBJ2-5; 9 bases align to TRBD2. The CDR3 contains 15 residues. CDR1 MNHNS and CDR2 SASEGT come from the germline V gene. Trimming removed 8 bases from V and 6 bases from J; junction bases left unmatched: 13. The CDR3 spells CASDPGLASLQTQYF. The CDR3 region has the DNA TGTGCCAGCGATCCGGGACTAGCCTCCCTACAGACCCAGTACTTC.

This clonotype was observed many times. The chain joins TRBV6-2 or TRBV6-3 to TRBJ1-5; TRBD1 aligns across 9 bases. The V segment lost 7 bases and the J segment 5 bases; nucleotides outside the gene matches: 6. This CDR3 spans 14 amino acids. CDR1 MNHEY and CDR2 SVGEGT come from the germline V gene. The CDR3 DNA follows: TGTGCCAGCACTTTTACAGGGGGCGATCAGCCCCAGCATTTT. Protein sequence: CASTFTGGDQPQHF.

V and J are TRBV15 and TRBJ2-5; D gene unclear. The CDR3 covers 12 residues. The germline V and J ends were trimmed by 1 base and 5 bases, with 5 bases remaining between them. Germline V CDR1 and CDR2: LNHNV, YYDKDF (reference sequence). The CDR3 sequence: CATSRGGETQYF. CDR3 nucleotides: TGTGCCACCAGCAGAGGTGGGGAGACCCAGTACTTC.

This sequence joins TRBV6-2 or TRBV6-3 and TRBJ2-7; 8 nucleotides line up with TRBD2. Losses at the gene ends were 7 bases for V and 4 bases for J; bases not matched to a gene: 6. The CDR3 is made up of 13 amino acids. Germline V lookup: CDR1 MNHEY, CDR2 SVGEGT. The CDR3 loop reads CASNPAGAYEQYF. Written as DNA, the CDR3 is TGTGCCAGCAACCCAGCGGGAGCGTACGAGCAGTACTTC.

Ten or more counts support this clonotype. V gene TRBV19 combines with J gene TRBJ2-4; 8 bases map to TRBD1. In germline, CDR1 is LNHDA, CDR2 SQIVND (reference sequence). The CDR3 runs 14 residues. V shed 8 bases and J 1 base; nucleotides not matched to a gene: 4. The CDR3 reads CASQTGAAKNIQYF. The DNA for the CDR3 is TGTGCCAGTCAGACAGGGGCGGCCAAAAACATTCAGTACTTC. Based on the CDR3 plus reference TRBV19 and TRBJ2-4, the full variable domain is DGGITQSPKYLFRKEGQNVTLSCEQNLNHDAMYWYRQDPGQGLRLIYYSQIVNDFQKGDIAEGYSVSREKKESFPLTVTSAQKNPTAFYLCASQTGAAKNIQYFGAGTRLSVL.

V usage is TRBV12-3 or TRBV12-4 and J usage is TRBJ1-2; the D is unclear. This CDR3 spans 15 amino acids. V was trimmed by 2 bases and J by 2 bases, leaving 12 bases between them. The CDR3: CASSLIRESNYGYTF. The CDR3 DNA sequence: TGTGCCAGCAGTTTAATTCGGGAGTCCAACTATGGCTACACCTTC.

This clonotype was found once. The rearrangement uses TRBV2 and TRBJ2-5; D gene ambiguous. This CDR3 spans 14 amino acids. The germline V gene has CDR1 SNHLY and CDR2 FYNNEI. Trimming took off 4 bases at V and 1 base at J, with 10 bases between the two ends. In DNA form, the CDR3 reads TGTGCCAGCAGTGCGATCTGGATCCAAGAGACCCAGTACTTC. Translating it yields CASSAIWIQETQYF.

There are many counts of this clonotype. This sequence joins TRBV4-3 and TRBJ1-1; D is undetermined. CDR1 and CDR2 (germline): LGHNA, YSLEER. The CDR3 runs to 14 residues. V lost 4 bases and J 1 base, leaving 10 bases between the germline ends. The CDR3 region is CASSPEAGNTEAFF. CDR3 bases: TGCGCCAGCAGCCCAGAGGCAGGGAACACTGAAGCTTTCTTT.

The CDR3 sequence is CASSYSILGTEAFF. Here the CDR3 DNA reads TGTGCCAGCAGTTACTCCATCCTGGGCACTGAAGCTTTCTTT. V is TRBV6-2 or TRBV6-3 and J is TRBJ1-1; D uncertain. The CDR3 consists of 14 residues. Germline CDR1 MNHEY, CDR2 SVGEGT. The V end lost 0 bases, the J end lost 4 bases, and 9 bases lay between the germline ends.

This clonotype has ten or more counts. A read error is possible here, since a much larger clone lies one base away. This chain uses TRBV30 with TRBJ1-2; 7 bases agree with TRBD1. The J segment lost 10 bases and the V segment lost 4 bases, leaving 9 bases of the junction unmatched. This CDR3 is 12 amino acids long. Germline CDR1 is GTSNPN and CDR2 is SVGIG (reference sequence). The CDR3 protein is CAWTLTGSDYTF. The CDR3 DNA reads as TGTGCCTGGACCTTGACAGGGAGCGACTACACCTTC. Complete variable domain (other parts from reference TRBV30 and TRBJ1-2): SQTIHQWPATLVQPVGSPLSLECTVEGTSNPNLYWYRQAAGRGLQLLFYSVGIGQISSEVPQNLSASRPQDRQFILSSKKLLLSDSGFYLCAWTLTGSDYTFGSGTRLTVV.

This clonotype was seen repeatedly, ten times or more. This chain uses TRBV5-1 with TRBJ2-2; 10 bases agree with TRBD1. Germline-derived CDR1 and CDR2 are SGHRS and YFSETQ. The CDR3 runs to 16 residues. The J segment lost 7 bases and the V segment lost 2 bases, leaving 8 bases of the junction unmatched. The CDR3 nucleotides are TGCGCCAGCAGCTTATCCGGACAGGGGGTAAACGGGGAGCTGTTTTTT. It encodes CASSLSGQGVNGELFF. The full variable domain, its missing parts supplied by reference TRBV5-1 and TRBJ2-2, is KAGVTQTPRYLIKTRGQQVTLSCSPISGHRSVSWYQQTPGQGLQFLFEYFSETQRNKGNFPGRFSGRQFSNSRSEMNVSTLELGDSALYLCASSLSGQGVNGELFFGEGSRLTVL.

This clonotype was detected many times. This chain links TRBV19 with TRBJ1-5; D uncertain. CDR1 is LNHDA and CDR2 is SQIVND in the germline V gene (reference sequence). Trimming took 5 bases from V and 0 from J, leaving 11 bases between them. CDR3 length: 15 amino acids. DNA for the CDR3: TGTGCCAGTAGTCCCTTCGACGGTAGCAATCAGCCCCAGCATTTT. Translating gives CASSPFDGSNQPQHF.

In this sample, this clonotype turned up many times. V usage is TRBV7-2 and J usage is TRBJ1-5; D is ambiguous. CDR3 length: 13 amino acids. CDR1 is SGHTA, CDR2 FQGNSA, per germline. Trimming took off 2 bases at V and 3 bases at J, with 5 bases between the two ends. The CDR3 nucleotides read TGTGCCAGCAGCTTATCGTTCAATCAGCCCCAGCATTTT. Encoded protein: CASSLSFNQPQHF.

V usage is TRBV6-5 and J usage is TRBJ2-5; the D gene could be TRBD1 or TRBD2 (6 bases each). Trimming shortened V by 2 bases and J by 5 bases, and 21 bases separated the two germline ends. CDR3 length: 17 residues. CDR1 and CDR2 (germline): MNHEY, SVGAGI. Here the CDR3 reads CASSYDPGGAVKETQYF. In nucleotides, the CDR3 is TGTGCCAGCAGTTACGATCCCGGGGGCGCCGTTAAGGAGACCCAGTACTTC.

This clonotype appeared many times. The rearrangement uses TRBV6-1 and TRBJ1-1; D ambiguous. The CDR3 consists of 13 residues. The V gene's germline CDR1 is MNHNS and CDR2 SASEGT. The germline V and J ends were trimmed by 7 bases and 7 bases, with 16 bases remaining between them. The CDR3 sequence is CASTATPNGEAFF. In DNA, the CDR3 is TGTGCCAGCACCGCAACACCAAACGGTGAAGCTTTCTTT.

This clonotype was recorded many times. The V and J genes are TRBV15 and TRBJ2-1; 9 nucleotides agree with TRBD2. This CDR3 has 14 residues. V was clipped by 1 base and J by 6 bases; unmatched bases: 1. Germline-derived CDR1 and CDR2 are LNHNV and YYDKDF (reference sequence). The CDR3 DNA reads as TGTGCCACCAGCAGAGTTAGCGGGGGCAATGAGCAGTTCTTC. Translation: CATSRVSGGNEQFF.

This clonotype was observed many times. The chain joins TRBV5-1 to TRBJ1-5; D unresolved. Germline CDR1 and CDR2: SGHRS and YFSETQ. The CDR3 is 19 amino acids. With 3 bases removed from V and 3 bases from J, the gap between germline ends came to 25 bases. CDR3 coding DNA: TGCGCCAGCAGCTCCCAATTGACAAAGCCGGGTGTAATCAATCAGCCCCAGCATTTT. Residues: CASSSQLTKPGVINQPQHF.

The rearrangement uses TRBV29-1 and TRBJ2-5; D gene unclear. The V gene's germline CDR1 is SQVTM and CDR2 ANQGSEA. Trimming removed 5 bases at V and 4 bases at J, with 14 bases between. The CDR3 has 13 residues. The CDR3 loop is CSVLRNRRETQYF. The CDR3 DNA reads as TGCAGCGTTCTAAGGAACAGACGAGAGACCCAGTACTTC.

This clonotype was recorded many times. The chain recombines TRBV6-5 with TRBJ1-1, with D perhaps TRBD1 (6 bases). CDR3 size: 14 residues. V was trimmed by 0 bases and J by 3 bases, leaving 8 bases between them. Per germline, CDR1 MNHEY and CDR2 SVGAGI. CDR3 sequence (DNA): TGTGCCAGCAGTTACTCGTACAGGGACACTGAAGCTTTCTTT. Translating gives CASSYSYRDTEAFF.

The CDR3 DNA is TGTGCCAGCAGTCCTACGGTCTTGAGGTACTATGGCTACACCTTC. This codes for CASSPTVLRYYGYTF. J is TRBJ1-2 and V is TRBV12-3 or TRBV12-4, with no clear D. The CDR3 runs 15 residues. Trimming left V 5 bases short and J 3 bases short, with 16 bases between.